What follows describes a single T cell receptor (beta chain). TCRdb's table, derived via immunoSEQ multiplex PCR, lists solely in-frame clones and lacks some. The data show approximately 87,000 clones, with roughly 90% seen just once and 3.4% held by the top ten. Unmatched junction bases numbered 11, after V lost 3 bases and J lost 4 bases. This CDR3 contains 16 residues. Germline V gene data show CDR1 as WSHSY and CDR2 as SAAADI. These data come from a study of OX40 agonist ivuxolimab in advanced cancers. Study as a whole: With ivuxolimab, an agonistic anti-OX40 (CD134) antibody, patients were treated. It was permissible to have had prior anti-PD-1, anti-PD-L1 or anti-CTLA-4 therapy, and approximately 38% had some. One hepatocellular carcinoma and a couple of cutaneous melanoma patients partially responded.

This TCR was sampled from an adult with an advanced solid tumor such as melanoma, head and neck, liver or kidney cancer. V and J are TRBV10-2 and TRBJ2-7; 8 nucleotides line up with TRBD1. The sample consisted of CD4+ or CD8+ T cells sorted from blood, taken in a trial of the OX40 agonist ivuxolimab. CDR3 coding DNA: TGCGCCAGCAGTGAAAGTACAGGGGGAGGTTGGTACGAGCAGTACTTC. It encodes CASSESTGGGWYEQYF.